This T cell receptor (beta chain) was found in a study of CD8+ T cells in alopecia areata. Study-wide background: Those treated were given oral tofacitinib at 5 to 10 mg twice daily.

Stated treatment: oral pan-JAK inhibitor, 5-10 mg twice daily. In alopecia areata patients, both lesional scalp punch biopsies and peripheral blood were collected. Separation by sorting yielded CD4+ and CD8+ T cells from PBMCs. This CDR3 has 14 amino acids. With 5 bases clipped from V and 8 bases from J, the junction kept 9 bases outside the gene matches. The germline CDR1 and CDR2 sequences are SGHTA and FQGTGA. The sequencing template was cDNA reverse transcribed from extracted RNA. Clones were read by immunoSEQ multiplex PCR, and TCRdb kept only the in-frame ones, dropping some. Of fewer than 250,000 clones in the sample, around two fifths were seen once.

The receptor's source is a human donor with alopecia areata. The genes are TRBV7-3 and TRBJ1-2; 9 bases align to TRBD1. The sequences come from CD4+ T cells sorted from blood, collected at approximately week 31, from a patient treated with tofacitinib. The CDR3 DNA follows: TGTGCCAGCAGCCCCACACAGGGGGCGGGCGGCTACACCTTC. This sequence encodes CASSPTQGAGGYTF.